These 29 T cell receptor beta chains share one sample of origin, sequenced in a study of response to subunit inactivated influenza vaccine. In TCRdb, the RT-PCR reads were re-called with MiXCR into one record per CDR3 protein. The sample lists roughly 550,000 distinct CDR3 sequences; less than 25% were seen once. The same data also contributed to another study, on T cells expressing NK-cell markers. That investigation notes: Making the TCR beta cDNA relied on 5'RACE template switching with UMIs.

Sequencing was performed on CD4+ T cells sorted from PBMCs, taken 11 to 12 days after vaccination. The origin of the receptors is a man between 50 and 59 years old who received an inactivated influenza vaccine.

This clonotype was detected only a few times. V usage is TRBV7-2 and J usage is TRBJ1-2; D remains unclear. V was shortened by 3 bases and J by 4 bases, with 9 bases between the two germline ends. The CDR3 is made up of 13 amino acids. The germline gives CDR1 SGHTA, CDR2 FQGNSA. The CDR3 nucleotides are TGTGCCAGCAGCTTGGACGGCTTCTATGGCTACACCTTC. Its protein product is CASSLDGFYGYTF.

Notes on this clonotype: The junction does not match germline at one end; this may be a read error. This chain connects TRBV14 to TRBJ2-5, with D unclear. CDR3 length: 13 residues. The germline V gene encodes CDR1 SGHDN and CDR2 FVKESK. Here the CDR3 reads CASSQDAQGTQYF. The CDR3 DNA reads TGTGCCAGCAGCCAAGACGCCCAAGGGACCCAGTACTTC. Full variable domain (rest looked up from reference TRBV14 and TRBJ2-5): EAGVTQFPSHSVIEKGQTVTLRCDPISGHDNLYWYRRVMGKEIKFLLHFVKESKQDESGMPNNRFLAERTGGTYSTLKVQPAELEDSGVYFCASSQDAQGTQYFGPGTRLLVL.

This clonotype was seen more than once but under ten times. This chain links TRBV5-5 with TRBJ1-6; 7 bases are a match to TRBD1. The ends lost 0 bases at V and 9 bases at J; junction bases unmatched: 6. The CDR3 runs 15 residues. Germline-derived CDR1 and CDR2 are SGHKS and YYEKEE (reference sequence). Written as DNA, the CDR3 is TGTGCCAGCAGCTTGGAGGGGACAGAGTTTTCACCCCTCCACTTT. Its protein product is CASSLEGTEFSPLHF.

This clonotype occurred a few times. This chain uses TRBV5-1 with TRBJ2-1, with 10 bases that match TRBD2. CDR3 length: 14 amino acids. Per the germline V gene, CDR1 is SGHRS and CDR2 is YFSETQ. V dropped 0 bases and J dropped 7; count of bases not matched to a gene: 1. The CDR3 is CASSLELAGNEQFF. DNA of the CDR3: TGCGCCAGCAGCTTGGAACTAGCGGGGAATGAGCAGTTCTTC.

The rearrangement joins TRBV3-1 to TRBJ2-7; 8 bases fit TRBD2. Trimming at V came to 4 bases and at J to 6 bases, leaving 11 bases not matched to a gene. This CDR3 has 15 amino acids. Germline-derived CDR1 and CDR2 are LGHDT and YNNKEL (reference sequence). CDR3 bases: TGTGCCAGCAGCCCAACCGGGACTAGATCCGGCGAGCAGTACTTC. This sequence encodes CASSPTGTRSGEQYF.

The rearrangement links TRBV2 to TRBJ2-3; 7 positions agree with TRBD1. The CDR3 has 14 residues. J lost 4 bases, V lost 3 bases, and 4 bases had no gene match. Germline lookup yields CDR1 SNHLY and CDR2 FYNNEI. CDR3 DNA sequence: TGTGCCAGCAGTGAGGGGGACAGAGCAGATACGCAGTATTTT. This gives the protein CASSEGDRADTQYF.

This clonotype was observed a few times. V is TRBV25-1 and J is TRBJ1-1, with 9 positions matching TRBD1. J was trimmed by 6 bases and V by 6 bases; bases with no gene match: 2. Germline loops: CDR1 MGHDK, CDR2 SYGVNS. The CDR3 has 12 amino acids. CDR3 bases: TGTGCCAGCAGAAGACAGGGGGCTGAAGCTTTCTTT. Protein: CASRRQGAEAFF.

The chain carries TRBV11-2 and TRBJ2-2; no definite D call. This CDR3 comprises 15 residues. The ends were cut back, 5 bases at V and 1 base at J, with 11 bases in the middle. The germline CDR1 and CDR2 sequences are SGHAT and FQNNGV. The CDR3 sequence: CASSRLRGNTGELFF. For the CDR3, the DNA is TGTGCCAGCAGCCGACTTCGAGGGAACACCGGGGAGCTGTTTTTT.

The chain joins TRBV4-1 to TRBJ2-2, with 14 bases lining up with TRBD2. V lost 5 bases to trimming and J lost 7 bases; unmatched junction nucleotides: 12. The CDR3 is 18 amino acids. CDR1 and CDR2 from the germline V gene are MGHRA and YSYEKL. In DNA, the CDR3 is TGCGCCAGCAGCTTCCACTCGGGACTAGCGGGGGTAAACGGGGAGCTGTTTTTT. Translating it yields CASSFHSGLAGVNGELFF.

This clonotype was found a few times. This chain connects TRBV6-5 to TRBJ2-2, with TRBD1 as a possible D gene (6 bases). The CDR3 extends over 16 amino acids. Trimming shortened V by 0 bases and J by 0 bases, and 8 bases separated the two germline ends. The germline gives CDR1 MNHEY, CDR2 SVGAGI. CDR3 sequence (DNA): TGTGCCAGCAGTTACTCCGGGACAACGAACACCGGGGAGCTGTTTTTT. Translating gives CASSYSGTTNTGELFF.

In this sample, this clonotype turned up many times. The chain carries TRBV10-3 and TRBJ2-2; 7 nucleotides agree with TRBD1. Trimming removed 0 bases from V and 0 bases from J; junction bases left unmatched: 7. The CDR3 is 18 amino acids. Germline assignment: CDR1 ENHRY and CDR2 SYGVKD. As DNA, the CDR3 is TGTGCCATCAGTGAGTCTGGGATGACAGGGACGAACACCGGGGAGCTGTTTTTT. Translated, it gives CAISESGMTGTNTGELFF.

There are many counts of this clonotype. An end of the junction differs from the germline gene, which may be a read error. The V call is TRBV28, the J call TRBJ2-3, with TRBD2 matching over 10 bases. Germline CDR1 MDHEN, CDR2 SYDVKM. The CDR3 is 13 amino acids. The CDR3: CAEREGNTDTQYF. In DNA, the CDR3 is TGCGCGGAGCGGGAGGGTAACACAGATACGCAGTATTTT.

This clonotype was seen more than once but under ten times. This chain joins TRBV7-9 and TRBJ1-1; D gene unclear. The CDR3 extends over 15 amino acids. V shed 0 bases and J shed 2 bases, with 10 bases lying between them. Germline CDR1 is SEHNR and CDR2 is FQNEAQ (reference sequence). The CDR3 is CASSLALQHNTEAFF. CDR3 in DNA: TGTGCCAGCAGCTTAGCGTTACAGCATAACACTGAAGCTTTCTTT.

The chain carries TRBV20-1 and TRBJ2-2; the match to TRBD1 covers 8 bases. The CDR3 consists of 14 residues. Germline V gene data show CDR1 as DFQATT and CDR2 as SNEGSKA (reference sequence). V shed 6 bases and J 1 base; nucleotides not matched to a gene: 4. CDR3 residues: CSARTGWNTGELFF. As DNA, the CDR3 is TGCAGTGCGAGGACAGGGTGGAACACCGGGGAGCTGTTTTTT.

V usage is TRBV7-2 and J usage is TRBJ2-1, with 10 bases fitting TRBD2. In germline, CDR1 is SGHTA, CDR2 FQGNSA. The J segment lost 3 bases and the V segment lost 1 base, leaving 3 bases of the junction unmatched. This CDR3 contains 16 residues. CDR3 in amino acids: CASSLDQRGGYNEQFF. The CDR3 region has the DNA TGTGCCAGCAGCTTAGATCAGCGGGGGGGCTACAATGAGCAGTTCTTC. Filled out from reference TRBV7-2 and TRBJ2-1, the complete variable domain reads GAGVSQSPSNKVTEKGKDVELRCDPISGHTALYWYRQSLGQGLEFLIYFQGNSAPDKSGLPSDRFSAERTGGSVSTLTIQRTQQEDSAVYLCASSLDQRGGYNEQFFGPGTRLTVL.

The chain couples TRBV11-1 to TRBJ1-1, with D perhaps TRBD1 (6 bases). Germline CDR1 and CDR2: SGHAT and FQDESV (reference sequence). This CDR3 has 15 amino acids. The V and J ends lost 0 bases and 1 base respectively, with 9 bases between them. CDR3 residues: CASSLAGGANTEAFF. The CDR3 DNA sequence: TGTGCCAGCAGCTTAGCCGGGGGGGCGAACACTGAAGCTTTCTTT.

CDR3 nucleotides: TGTGCCAGCAGTTCAACTGCGGACAATGAGCAGTTCTTC. It translates to CASSSTADNEQFF. The chain links TRBV12-3 or TRBV12-4 to TRBJ2-1, with D uncertain. Between the trimmed V and J ends, which lost 4 bases and 5 bases, there was a span of 9 bases. This CDR3 comprises 13 residues.

The chain carries TRBV7-9 and TRBJ2-3; D ambiguous. The V gene's germline CDR1 is SEHNR and CDR2 FQNEAQ (reference sequence). V lost 5 bases and J 1 base, leaving 10 bases between the germline ends. CDR3 length: 14 residues. The chain's CDR3 is CASSLRWGTDTQYF. CDR3 coding DNA: TGTGCCAGCAGCCTTCGGTGGGGCACAGATACGCAGTATTTT.

This clonotype appeared a few times. V usage is TRBV6-2 or TRBV6-3 and J usage is TRBJ2-1, with D hard to call. The V and J ends lost 6 bases and 4 bases respectively, with 19 bases between them. The germline V gene encodes CDR1 MNHEY and CDR2 SVGEGT. The CDR3 sequence is 16 residues long. The CDR3 DNA is TGTGCCAGCAGACCTGAACACGGTCGTAGATACAATGAGCAGTTCTTC. It encodes CASRPEHGRRYNEQFF.

This clonotype was seen repeatedly, ten times or more. This rearrangement joins TRBV5-1 to TRBJ2-7, with 8 positions matching TRBD1. Per germline, CDR1 SGHRS and CDR2 YFSETQ. This CDR3 comprises 14 residues. With V trimmed by 6 bases and J by 3 bases, 8 bases remained unmatched. Here the CDR3 reads CASNLGQGDYEQYF. CDR3 coding DNA: TGCGCCAGCAACCTCGGACAGGGTGACTACGAGCAGTACTTC.

This clonotype came up a few times. The rearrangement joins TRBV9 to TRBJ2-4; 11 bases align to TRBD2. After removal of 4 bases from V and 6 bases from J, the junction contained 9 bases not matched to a gene. The CDR3 sequence is 16 residues long. CDR1 is SGDLS, CDR2 YYNGEE, per germline. The CDR3 loop reads CASSPYSGGALNIQYF. CDR3 nucleotides: TGTGCCAGCAGCCCGTATAGCGGGGGGGCTTTAAACATTCAGTACTTC.

This clonotype was seen more than once but under ten times. V usage is TRBV6-5 and J usage is TRBJ2-5, with D unresolved. Germline V gene data show CDR1 as MNHEY and CDR2 as SVGAGI. Trimming took off 2 bases at V and 1 base at J, with 8 bases between the two ends. The CDR3 length is 14 residues. CDR3 residues: CASSYGYTQETQYF. CDR3 in DNA: TGTGCCAGCAGTTACGGCTATACCCAAGAGACCCAGTACTTC.

This clonotype was seen more than once but under ten times. The chain combines TRBV20-1 with TRBJ1-3, with D tentatively TRBD1 (5 bases). Per the germline V gene, CDR1 is DFQATT and CDR2 is SNEGSKA (reference sequence). The ends were cut back, 3 bases at V and 4 bases at J, with 13 bases in the middle. This CDR3 spans 14 amino acids. In DNA form, the CDR3 reads TGCAGTGCTAGGCTCCAGGGTACCGGAAACACCATATATTTT. Protein: CSARLQGTGNTIYF.

V and J are TRBV2 and TRBJ2-5, with 12 bases identical to TRBD2. The CDR3 contains 14 residues. V dropped 7 bases and J dropped 5; count of bases not matched to a gene: 5. Germline CDR1 reads SNHLY; CDR2 reads FYNNEI. The chain's CDR3 is CASNLAGGHETQYF. DNA of the CDR3: TGTGCCAGCAACCTAGCGGGGGGGCACGAGACCCAGTACTTC. Supplemented by reference TRBV2 and TRBJ2-5, the full variable domain reads EPEVTQTPSHQVTQMGQEVILRCVPISNHLYFYWYRQILGQKVEFLVSFYNNEISEKSEIFDDQFSVERPDGSNFTLKIRSTKLEDSAMYFCASNLAGGHETQYFGPGTRLLVL.

This rearrangement joins TRBV4-2 to TRBJ1-2; the match to TRBD1 covers 7 bases. J gave up 5 bases and V 0 bases, and 9 bases lay outside the gene matches. Germline V gene sequence: CDR1 LGHNA, CDR2 YNFKEQ. The CDR3 length is 16 residues. The CDR3 DNA reads TGTGCCAGCAGCCAAGATAGGGCAGGGGGTTGGTATGGCTACACCTTC. Its protein is CASSQDRAGGWYGYTF.

The CDR3 loop is CASSSITSGGVEQFF. As DNA, the CDR3 is TGTGCCAGCAGTTCCATTACTAGCGGGGGGGTTGAGCAGTTCTTC. This chain uses TRBV12-3 or TRBV12-4 with TRBJ2-1; TRBD2 matches at 13 bases. The CDR3 is made up of 15 amino acids. V shed 4 bases, J shed 9 bases, and the junction held 6 bases outside the gene matches.

The table lists this clonotype with a few counts. The chain links TRBV11-2 to TRBJ2-3, with D perhaps being TRBD1 or TRBD2 (6 bases each). The ends were cut back, 5 bases at V and 4 bases at J, with 16 bases in the middle. The CDR3 is 15 residues long. The germline V gene encodes CDR1 SGHAT and CDR2 FQNNGV. The CDR3 region is CASSLGGWRADTQYF. The DNA of the CDR3 is TGTGCCAGCAGCCTAGGGGGTTGGAGGGCAGATACGCAGTATTTT.

The gene calls are TRBV6-1 and TRBJ2-1, with TRBD2 matching over 7 bases. The germline CDR1 and CDR2 sequences are MNHNS and SASEGT. Trimming cost V 10 bases and J 5 bases; bases outside gene matches: 11. The CDR3 has 14 amino acids. The CDR3 coding sequence is TGTGCCACGGCCGGGCGGGGGATCAACAATGAGCAGTTCTTC. Translated, it gives CATAGRGINNEQFF.

This clonotype was seen at least ten times. The chain links TRBV10-3 to TRBJ2-7; no clear D. This CDR3 contains 14 residues. CDR1 and CDR2 (germline): ENHRY, SYGVKD. V lost 6 bases and J 0 bases, leaving 12 bases between the germline ends. Written as DNA, the CDR3 is TGTGCCATCAGCGTCAAAGACGGCTCCTACGAGCAGTACTTC. It specifies CAISVKDGSYEQYF.